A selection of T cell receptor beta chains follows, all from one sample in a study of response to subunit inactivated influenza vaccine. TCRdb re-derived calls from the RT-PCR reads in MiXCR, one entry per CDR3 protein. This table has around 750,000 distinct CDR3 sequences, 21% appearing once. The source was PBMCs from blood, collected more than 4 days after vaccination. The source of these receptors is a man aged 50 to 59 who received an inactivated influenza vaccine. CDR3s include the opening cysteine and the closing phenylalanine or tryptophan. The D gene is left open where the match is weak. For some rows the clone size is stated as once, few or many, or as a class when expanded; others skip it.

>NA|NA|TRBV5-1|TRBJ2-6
CASSPGPSGANVLTF
TGCGCCAGCAGCCCCGGGCCTTCTGGGGCCAACGTCCTGACTTTC
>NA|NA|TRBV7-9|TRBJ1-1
CASSLALGIEAFF
TGTGCCAGCAGCTTAGCGTTGGGAATTGAAGCTTTCTTT
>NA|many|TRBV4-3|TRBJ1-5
CASSQGFQGQPQHF
TGCGCCAGCAGCCAAGGTTTTCAGGGTCAGCCCCAGCATTTT
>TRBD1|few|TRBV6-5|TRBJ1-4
CASSYQGQGNEKLFF
TGTGCCAGCAGTTACCAGGGACAGGGGAATGAAAAACTGTTTTTT
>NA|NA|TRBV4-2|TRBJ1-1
CASSRSGGIEAFF
TGTGCCAGCAGCCGAAGTGGGGGGATTGAAGCTTTCTTT
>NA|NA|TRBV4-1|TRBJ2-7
CASSSGPTGHEQYF
TGCGCCAGCAGCTCTGGGCCCACCGGCCACGAGCAGTACTTC
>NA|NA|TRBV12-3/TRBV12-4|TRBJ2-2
CASSAIQDTGELFF
TGTGCCAGCAGCGCTATACAGGACACCGGGGAGCTGTTTTTT
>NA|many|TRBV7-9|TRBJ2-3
CASSKTVTTDTQYF
TGTGCCAGCAGCAAGACAGTCACCACAGATACGCAGTATTTT
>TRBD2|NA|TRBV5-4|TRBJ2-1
CASSLATSGNDNEQFF
TGTGCCAGCAGCTTGGCGACTAGCGGGAACGACAATGAGCAGTTCTTC
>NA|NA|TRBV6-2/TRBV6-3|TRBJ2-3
CASSTGGAITDTQYF
TGTGCCAGCAGTACCGGCGGGGCAATCACAGATACGCAGTATTTT
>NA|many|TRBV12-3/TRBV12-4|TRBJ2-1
CASSPLGGSYNEQFF
TGTGCCAGCAGCCCCCTGGGGGGTTCCTACAATGAGCAGTTCTTC
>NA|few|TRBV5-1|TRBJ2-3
CASSSRVGNTDTQYF
TGCGCCAGCAGCTCGCGGGTGGGGAACACAGATACGCAGTATTTT
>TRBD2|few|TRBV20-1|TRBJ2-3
CSARDTYASGRAPEYF
TGCAGTGCTAGAGATACCTACGCTAGCGGGAGAGCTCCAGAGTATTTT
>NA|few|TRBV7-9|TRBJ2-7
CASSSISTSYEQYF
TGTGCCAGCAGCTCCATATCTACCTCCTACGAGCAGTACTTC
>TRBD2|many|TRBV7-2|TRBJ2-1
CASKSTGGLNEQFF
TGTGCCAGCAAGTCGACGGGGGGGCTGAATGAGCAGTTCTTC
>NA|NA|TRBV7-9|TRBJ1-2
CASSGGPSYGYTF
TGTGCCAGCAGCGGCGGGCCGTCCTATGGCTACACCTTC
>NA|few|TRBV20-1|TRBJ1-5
CSARAQGYQNQPQHF
TGCAGTGCTAGGGCCCAGGGGTATCAGAATCAGCCCCAGCATTTT
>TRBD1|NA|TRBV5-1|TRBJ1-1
CASSPQTGGKGTEAFF
TGCGCCAGCAGCCCTCAGACAGGGGGCAAGGGCACTGAAGCTTTCTTT
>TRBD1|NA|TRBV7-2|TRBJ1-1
CASSTRGHTEAFF
TGTGCCAGCAGTACAAGGGGGCACACTGAAGCTTTCTTT
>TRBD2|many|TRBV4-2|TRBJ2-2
CASSPYAGGSDGELFF
TGTGCCAGCAGCCCCTACGCGGGAGGCAGCGACGGGGAGCTGTTTTTT
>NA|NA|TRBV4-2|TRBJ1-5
CASSQELGQPQHF
TGTGCCAGCAGCCAAGAATTGGGTCAGCCCCAGCATTTT
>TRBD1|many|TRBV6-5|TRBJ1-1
CASGQDGTEAFF
TGTGCCAGCGGACAGGATGGGACCGAAGCTTTCTTT
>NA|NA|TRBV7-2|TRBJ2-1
CASSLVDHTYNEQFF
TGTGCCAGCAGCTTAGTGGATCACACATACAATGAGCAGTTCTTC
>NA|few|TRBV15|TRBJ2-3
CATADGFREPEDTQYF
TGTGCCACCGCCGATGGGTTCCGGGAGCCAGAGGATACGCAGTATTTT
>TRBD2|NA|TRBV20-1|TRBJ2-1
CSASSGTSGGAGEQFF
TGCAGTGCTAGCTCCGGGACTAGCGGGGGGGCGGGTGAGCAGTTCTTC
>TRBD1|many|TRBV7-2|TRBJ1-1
CASSLIAGGVGTEAFF
TGTGCCAGCAGCTTGATTGCAGGGGGCGTTGGCACTGAAGCTTTCTTT
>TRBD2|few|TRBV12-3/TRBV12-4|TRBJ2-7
CASSPGTSGREPYEQYF
TGTGCCAGCAGTCCCGGGACTAGCGGGAGGGAACCTTACGAGCAGTACTTC
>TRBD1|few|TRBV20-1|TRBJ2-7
CSVAPPGTAYSYEQYF
TGCAGTGTCGCTCCCCCAGGGACAGCCTACTCCTACGAGCAGTACTTC
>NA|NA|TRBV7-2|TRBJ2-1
CASSLGQGREQFF
TGTGCCAGCAGCTTAGGGCAGGGAAGAGAGCAGTTCTTC